The 26 T cell receptor beta chains reported below all come from one sample, sequenced in a study of molecular identifiers for immune sequencing clone quantification. Via MiXCR, TCRdb re-called the PCR reads, giving one row per CDR3 protein. This table has 600,000 to 650,000 distinct CDR3 sequences, about 20% appearing once. Sequenced material: naive CD8+ T cells from blood, with Jurkat cell RNA spiked in. This sample's subset: FACS-sorted CD8+CD4-CCR7+CD45RA+ naive T cells. Source of these receptors: a human donor in good health. Some libraries in this study had Jurkat cell RNA spiked in.

The chain links TRBV3-2 to TRBJ2-7; the DNA was not used to check the table's D call, TRBD1. TRBV3-2 is annotated as a pseudogene. The CDR3 has 16 amino acids. The CDR3 spells CASSQDWDRRTGEQYF. The CDR3 DNA reads as TGTGCCAGCAGCCAAGATTGGGACAGGCGCACGGGCGAGCAGTACTTC.

The chain has TRBV27 and TRBJ1-1; 7 bases line up with TRBD1. The CDR3 runs 18 residues. Germline assignment: CDR1 MNHEY and CDR2 SMNVEV (reference sequence). V gave up 6 bases and J gave up 1 base; unmatched junction bases: 17. Here the CDR3 reads CASSSLWGVEGANTEAFF. CDR3 nucleotides: TGTGCCAGCAGCTCGCTGTGGGGGGTTGAGGGGGCGAACACTGAAGCTTTCTTT.

This clonotype was seen repeatedly, ten times or more. The chain uses TRBV4-1 and TRBJ2-5; D call uncertain. CDR3 size: 12 residues. V was shortened by 0 bases and J by 7 bases, with 6 bases between the two germline ends. Germline-derived CDR1 and CDR2 are MGHRA and YSYEKL. CDR3 region: CASSQDRRTQYF. CDR3 nucleotide sequence: TGCGCCAGCAGCCAAGATAGGAGGACCCAGTACTTC.

The chain is built from TRBV12-3 or TRBV12-4 and TRBJ2-7, with D uncertain. This CDR3 contains 14 residues. V was shortened by 6 bases and J by 0 bases, with 12 bases between the two germline ends. The CDR3 spells CASSQDGNSYEQYF. The DNA of the CDR3 is TGTGCCAGCAGCCAGGACGGAAACTCCTACGAGCAGTACTTC.

The sample holds many counts of this clonotype. J is TRBJ2-7 and V is TRBV2; D is undetermined. In germline, CDR1 is SNHLY, CDR2 FYNNEI. This CDR3 spans 13 amino acids. V was pared by 0 bases and J by 2 bases, with 5 bases between. The CDR3 loop reads CASSEAPTYEQYF. The CDR3 region has the DNA TGTGCCAGCAGTGAAGCGCCCACCTACGAGCAGTACTTC.

The table lists this clonotype with many counts. V usage is TRBV20-1 and J usage is TRBJ2-7, with TRBD2 matching 14 bases. The CDR3 spans 17 residues. V was pared by 3 bases and J by 1 base, with 8 bases of the junction left unmatched. Per germline, CDR1 DFQATT and CDR2 SNEGSKA (reference sequence). Written as DNA, the CDR3 is TGCAGTGCTAGCGAGGGACTAGCGGGAGACAGATCCTACGAGCAGTACTTC. Translation: CSASEGLAGDRSYEQYF.

There are many counts of this clonotype. The gene calls are TRBV9 and TRBJ1-1; no reliable D call. The V and J ends lost 7 bases and 3 bases respectively, with 19 bases between them. The CDR3 runs to 15 residues. CDR1 SGDLS and CDR2 YYNGEE come from the germline V gene. CDR3 loop: CASAIERPRDTEAFF. The DNA of the CDR3 is TGTGCCAGCGCGATAGAGCGTCCACGGGACACTGAAGCTTTCTTT.

With respect to this clonotype: Relative to the germline gene, one junction end is altered; a read error may explain this. The chain combines TRBV27 with TRBJ2-7, with 11 nucleotides matching TRBD1. CDR3 length: 16 amino acids. Germline CDR1 MNHEY, CDR2 SMNVEV (reference sequence). In DNA form, the CDR3 reads TGTGCCTGCAGTCAGTCCCCGGGACAGGGGGCCTACGAGCAGTACTTC. It encodes CACSQSPGQGAYEQYF.

This clonotype was counted only a few times. This chain joins TRBV7-2 and TRBJ2-7, with D possibly being TRBD1 (6 bases). The V gene lost 5 bases and the J gene lost 4 bases, with 12 bases spanning the gap. The CDR3 runs to 13 residues. The germline CDR1 and CDR2 sequences are SGHTA and FQGNSA. In DNA form, the CDR3 reads TGTGCCAGCAGCGCCATACAGGGTTACGAGCAGTACTTC. Its protein product is CASSAIQGYEQYF.

This clonotype was found many times. The chain has TRBV6-5 and TRBJ1-1; 9 bases are shared with TRBD1. Losses at the gene ends were 4 bases for V and 4 bases for J; bases not matched to a gene: 10. The CDR3 has 16 residues. Germline V gene data show CDR1 as MNHEY and CDR2 as SVGAGI. The CDR3 nucleotides read TGTGCCAGCAGTTGGGGACAGGGCTGGGAGGCCACTGAAGCTTTCTTT. Its protein product is CASSWGQGWEATEAFF.

This clonotype showed up many times. This sequence joins TRBV21-1 and TRBJ2-3; the table's D call, TRBD1, has no DNA check behind it. TRBV21-1 is a listed pseudogene. The CDR3 is made up of 19 amino acids. This CDR3 reads CASSKGNVEDRGDTDTQYF. The DNA of the CDR3 is TGTGCCAGCAGCAAAGGGAACGTCGAGGACAGGGGGGACACAGATACGCAGTATTTT.

The CDR3 is CASSYRTGGAGANVLTF. The CDR3 nucleotides are TGTGCCAGCAGTTACAGGACAGGGGGCGCTGGGGCCAACGTCCTGACTTTC. V gene TRBV6-5 combines with J gene TRBJ2-6; 11 nucleotides align to TRBD1. There are 17 residues in the CDR3. CDR1 MNHEY and CDR2 SVGAGI come from the germline V gene. J was trimmed by 2 bases and V by 2 bases; bases with no gene match: 2.

In its sample, this clonotype was seen many times. The chain recombines TRBV12-3 or TRBV12-4 with TRBJ2-3; D is perhaps TRBD1 or TRBD2 (6 bases each). The V gene lost 11 bases and the J gene lost 5 bases, with 8 bases spanning the gap. The CDR3 has 10 residues. The CDR3 sequence: CAGGQDTQYF. CDR3 DNA sequence: TGTGCCGGGGGGCAAGATACGCAGTATTTT.

About this clonotype: One junction end does not reproduce the germline sequence, and a read error may be involved. The chain is built from TRBV7-9 and TRBJ2-5, with D perhaps matching TRBD1 (6 bases). The CDR3 has 14 amino acids. Germline lookup yields CDR1 SEHNR and CDR2 FQNEAQ (reference sequence). This chain's CDR3 is CASSFGQIQETRYF. In DNA, the CDR3 is TGTGCCAGCAGCTTCGGACAGATTCAAGAGACCCGGTACTTC.

In the case of this clonotype: This could be a read error, since a much larger clone is one nucleotide away. The chain carries TRBV4-2 and TRBJ2-1; D is unresolved. CDR1 is LGHNA and CDR2 is YNFKEQ in the germline V gene. The CDR3 loop spans 11 amino acids. CDR3 residues: CAGSLQDEQFF. The CDR3 DNA is TGTGCCGGCAGCCTTCAGGATGAGCAGTTCTTC.

This clonotype appeared many times. The J gene is TRBJ1-4, the V gene TRBV4-3, with no clear D. Germline CDR1 LGHNA, CDR2 YSLEER. This CDR3 region has 20 residues. V lost 2 bases and J lost 0, with 22 bases in between. The CDR3 nucleotides are TGCGCCAGCAGCCAACAACCTGCCACGACGACGGCGGCAACTAATGAAAAACTGTTTTTT. It yields the protein CASSQQPATTTAATNEKLFF.

Many counts were recorded for this clonotype. The J gene is TRBJ2-3, the V gene TRBV15; TRBD2 might be the D (6 bases). V was trimmed by 4 bases and J by 2 bases, leaving 13 bases between them. Germline loops: CDR1 LNHNV, CDR2 YYDKDF (reference sequence). The CDR3 sequence is 15 residues long. The CDR3: CATSNGRGTTDTQYF. As DNA, the CDR3 is TGTGCCACCAGCAACGGTCGCGGGACCACAGATACGCAGTATTTT. Using reference TRBV15 and TRBJ2-3 for the parts outside the CDR3, the full variable domain is DAMVIQNPRYQVTQFGKPVTLSCSQTLNHNVMYWYQQKSSQAPKLLFHYYDKDFNNEADTPDNFQSRRPNTSFCFLDIRSPGLGDTAMYLCATSNGRGTTDTQYFGPGTRLTVL.

This clonotype was counted at least ten times. This rearrangement joins TRBV30 to TRBJ2-1; TRBD1 might be the D (5 bases). V was shortened by 0 bases and J by 7 bases, with 10 bases between the two germline ends. This CDR3 has 13 amino acids. Germline CDR1 is GTSNPN and CDR2 is SVGIG (reference sequence). The CDR3 nucleotides are TGTGCCTGGAGTGTAATTGGGGCTAATGAGCAGTTCTTC. Amino acids: CAWSVIGANEQFF.

This clonotype was detected many times. This chain connects TRBV7-9 to TRBJ2-2; 12 bases align to TRBD2. CDR1 is SEHNR and CDR2 is FQNEAQ in the germline V gene (reference sequence). Trimming cost V 5 bases and J 6 bases; bases outside gene matches: 7. This CDR3 has 16 residues. The CDR3 DNA reads TGTGCCAGCAGCCGCTCCCTAGCGGGGGGGCCCGGGGAGCTGTTTTTT. Amino acids: CASSRSLAGGPGELFF.

This clonotype was observed at least ten times. This chain uses TRBV28 with TRBJ1-1, with D unresolved. Germline loops: CDR1 MDHEN, CDR2 SYDVKM. The V end lost 6 bases, the J end lost 7 bases, and 12 bases lay between the germline ends. The CDR3 runs 12 residues. CDR3 bases: TGTGCCAGCAGCCCCACCCGGGGTGAAGCTTTCTTT. Translating it yields CASSPTRGEAFF.

In regard to this clonotype: A much larger clone lies one base from this, so it may be a read error. The CDR3 DNA reads TGTGCCAGCTCAGACGGGCCACAGGGCAATCAGCCCCAGCATTTT. Translated, it gives CASSDGPQGNQPQHF. This chain connects TRBV2 to TRBJ1-5, with a possible D match to TRBD1 (5 bases). V dropped 8 bases and J dropped 2 bases, with 16 bases sitting between them. CDR1 is SNHLY, CDR2 FYNNEI, per germline. The CDR3 covers 15 residues. Supplemented by reference TRBV2 and TRBJ1-5, the full variable domain reads EPEVTQTPSHQVTQMGQEVILRCVPISNHLYFYWYRQILGQKVEFLVSFYNNEISEKSEIFDDQFSVERPDGSNFTLKIRSTKLEDSAMYFCASSDGPQGNQPQHFGDGTRLSIL.

This clonotype occurred many times. The chain carries TRBV9 and TRBJ1-4; D call uncertain. This CDR3 region has 13 residues. CDR1 SGDLS and CDR2 YYNGEE come from the germline V gene. With 3 bases removed from V and 2 bases from J, the gap between germline ends came to 5 bases. The CDR3 here is CASSGDTNEKLFF. The CDR3 DNA reads as TGTGCCAGCAGCGGAGACACTAATGAAAAACTGTTTTTT.

This chain joins TRBV4-1 and TRBJ1-3; a weak D match, TRBD1 (6 bases). Germline CDR1 is MGHRA and CDR2 is YSYEKL. This CDR3 comprises 16 residues. V lost 4 bases, J lost 0 bases, and 13 bases lay in between. The chain's CDR3 is CASSPGDWDSGNTIYF. The CDR3 DNA reads TGCGCCAGCAGCCCAGGGGACTGGGACTCTGGAAACACCATATATTTT.

This clonotype was found many times. The chain links TRBV2 to TRBJ1-5; D not resolved. The CDR3 covers 17 residues. Trimming took 3 bases from V and 5 from J, leaving 20 bases between them. From germline, CDR1 is SNHLY and CDR2 FYNNEI. The CDR3 region has the DNA TGTGCCAGCAGTGAGTTGGTCTTCACACGCTCGGATCAGCCCCAGCATTTT. It specifies CASSELVFTRSDQPQHF.

This clonotype was seen a single time. A much larger clone sits a single nucleotide away, making a read error possible. The chain carries TRBV6-5 and TRBJ1-2; D is uncertain. The germline V gene encodes CDR1 MNHEY and CDR2 SVGAGI. CDR3 length equals 15 residues. V lost 4 bases and J 4 bases, leaving 16 bases between the germline ends. The CDR3 DNA reads TGTGCCAGCAGTTGCTCTGGAGACACCCTCTATGGCTACACCTTC. Protein sequence: CASSCSGDTLYGYTF.

A remark on this clonotype: This may come from a read error, since a much larger clone is one base off. The V and J genes are TRBV3-2 and TRBJ2-4; the table's D call TRBD1 went unverified against the DNA. TRBV3-2 is a pseudogene. The CDR3 extends over 16 amino acids. CDR3 region: CASSQGQDGGPLIQYF. The CDR3 DNA follows: TGTGCCAGCAGCCAAGGCCAGGACGGCGGGCCGCTCATTCAGTACTTC.